The clone carrying this TCR beta chain was counted only a few times. What it binds is not known. This record belongs to a study of CD8 T cells in ankylosing spondylitis. Study results and caveats: Seemingly distinctive of ankylosing spondylitis blood was a TCR beta motif formed by eight highly homologous variants. Reports say disease-linked clones showed up significantly more in matched ankylosing spondylitis synovial fluid. Relatively rare in peripheral blood, disease-linked clones were also CD8+. Previous work reported some of these motif variants in the synovial fluid and blood of reactive arthritis.

TCRdb used MiXCR to reprocess the 5' RACE reads, holding one entry per CDR3 protein. Among some 200,000 distinct CDR3 sequences listed, 10% to 15% were seen once. This CDR3 region has 14 residues. Germline CDR1 and CDR2: SEHNR and FQNEAQ (reference sequence). V gave up 1 base and J gave up 5 bases, with 8 bases separating them. The sample was blood, either unsorted or a sorted T cell fraction (not recorded which). The chain recombines TRBV7-9 with TRBJ2-2; D perhaps matches TRBD2 (5 bases). The receptor comes from a male donor with ankylosing spondylitis or in good health (not recorded which). The CDR3 protein is CASSLVRETGELFF. The CDR3 DNA is TGTGCCAGCAGCTTAGTTCGGGAAACCGGGGAGCTGTTTTTT.